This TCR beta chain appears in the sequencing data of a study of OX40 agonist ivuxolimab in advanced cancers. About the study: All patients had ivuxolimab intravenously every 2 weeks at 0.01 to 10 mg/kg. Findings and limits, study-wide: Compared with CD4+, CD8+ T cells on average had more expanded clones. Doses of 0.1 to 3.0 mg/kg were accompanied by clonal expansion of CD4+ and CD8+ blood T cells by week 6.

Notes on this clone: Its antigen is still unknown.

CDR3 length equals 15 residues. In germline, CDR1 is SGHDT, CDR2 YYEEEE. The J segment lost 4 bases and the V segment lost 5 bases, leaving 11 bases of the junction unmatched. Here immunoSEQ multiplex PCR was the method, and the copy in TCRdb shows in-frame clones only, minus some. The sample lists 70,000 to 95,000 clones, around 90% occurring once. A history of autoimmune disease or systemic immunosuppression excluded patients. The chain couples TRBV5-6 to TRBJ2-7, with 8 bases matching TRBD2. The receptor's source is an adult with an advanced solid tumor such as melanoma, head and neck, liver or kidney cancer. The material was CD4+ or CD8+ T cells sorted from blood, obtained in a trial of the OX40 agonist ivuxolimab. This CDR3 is CASRLAGYPSYEQYF. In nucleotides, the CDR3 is TGTGCCAGCAGGTTAGCGGGATATCCCTCTTACGAGCAGTACTTC.